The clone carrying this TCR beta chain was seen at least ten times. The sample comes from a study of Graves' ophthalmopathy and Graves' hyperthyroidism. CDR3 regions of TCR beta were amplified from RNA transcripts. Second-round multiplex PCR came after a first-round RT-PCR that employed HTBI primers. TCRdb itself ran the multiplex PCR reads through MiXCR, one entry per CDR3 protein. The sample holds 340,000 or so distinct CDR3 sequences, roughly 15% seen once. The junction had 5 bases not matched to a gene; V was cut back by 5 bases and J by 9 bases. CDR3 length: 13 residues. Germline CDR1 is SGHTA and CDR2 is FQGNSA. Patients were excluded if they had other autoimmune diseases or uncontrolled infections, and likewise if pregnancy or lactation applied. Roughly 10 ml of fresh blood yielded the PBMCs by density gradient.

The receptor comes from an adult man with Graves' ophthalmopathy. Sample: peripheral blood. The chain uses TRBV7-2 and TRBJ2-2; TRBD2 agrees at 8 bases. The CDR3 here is CASSPGRDRELFF. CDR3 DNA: TGTGCCAGCAGCCCCGGGAGGGACCGGGAGCTGTTTTTT.